This T cell receptor (beta chain) was documented in a study of OX40 agonist ivuxolimab in advanced cancers. Germline trimming cut 5 bases from V and 2 bases from J; bases unmatched to any gene: 4. In germline, CDR1 is MDHEN, CDR2 SYDVKM. This CDR3 is 14 amino acids long. The method was immunoSEQ multiplex PCR; TCRdb's version includes in-frame clones alone and lacks a portion of them. Of over 100,000 clones detected, about nine tenths appear once; the ten largest clones hold 0.9% to 1.2%. The genes are TRBV28 and TRBJ1-2, with TRBD1 matching over 8 bases. The sequence came from an adult with an advanced solid tumor such as melanoma, head and neck, liver or kidney cancer. Sample: CD4+ or CD8+ T cells sorted from blood, taken in a trial of the OX40 agonist ivuxolimab. The CDR3 sequence: CASSVTGVNYGYTF. The CDR3 DNA is TGTGCCAGCAGTGTGACAGGGGTAAACTATGGCTACACCTTC.